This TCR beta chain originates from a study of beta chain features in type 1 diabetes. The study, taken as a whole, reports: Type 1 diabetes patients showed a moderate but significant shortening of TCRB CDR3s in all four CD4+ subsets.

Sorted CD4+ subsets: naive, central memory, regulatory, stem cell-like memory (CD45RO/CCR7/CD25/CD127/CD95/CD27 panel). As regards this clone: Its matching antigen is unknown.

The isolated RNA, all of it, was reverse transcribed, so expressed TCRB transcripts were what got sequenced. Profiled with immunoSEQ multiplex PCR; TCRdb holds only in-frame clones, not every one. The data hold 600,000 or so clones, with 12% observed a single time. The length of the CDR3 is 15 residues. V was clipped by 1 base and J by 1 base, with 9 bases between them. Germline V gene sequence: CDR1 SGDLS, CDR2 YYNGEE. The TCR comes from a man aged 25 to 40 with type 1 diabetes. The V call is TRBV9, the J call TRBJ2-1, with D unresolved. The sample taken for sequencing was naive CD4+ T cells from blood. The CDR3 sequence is CASSVNPDSYNEQFF. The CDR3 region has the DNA TGTGCCAGCAGCGTAAACCCAGATTCCTACAATGAGCAGTTCTTC.